Here is one T cell receptor (beta chain) with its context. The antigen it binds to is not known. Base qualities are not provided; no much larger clone lies one nucleotide away. The library was made by 5' RACE. The instrument given in TCRdb is NextSeq 500. Unique molecular identifiers were attached to individual cDNA molecules in the TCR library protocol so that sequencing error and PCR bias could be corrected. Both TCR alpha and beta chains were sequenced, and tight co-correlation was observed between alpha and beta sequence abundances in each sample. The study's processing was this. Decombinator V4 was used to annotate TCR sequences for V gene, J gene and CDR3. Expanded TCRs were defined as changing significantly between any two time points under a Poisson model with p below 0.0001. Abundances of TCRs were expressed as counts per million after normalisation to the total number of TCRs sequenced in each sample. MAIT TCRs were defined by TRAV1-2 paired with TRAJ12, TRAJ20 or TRAJ33, and iNKT TCRs by TRAV10 paired with TRAJ18. A search of VDJdb, accessed on 1 November 2021, was run for TCRs annotated to CMV, EBV and SARS-CoV-2, with TCRs annotated for multiple antigens excluded. In TCRdb, the public reads were trimmed at Q25 with fastp and aligned with MiXCR, with productive beta chains retained. CDR3 protein duplicates are merged, each entry listing the most common genes and DNA. V and J calls and clone size were set by TCRdb, not the authors. The sample contains about 44,000 distinct CDR3 sequences, about a quarter of them found a single time. The ten largest clones capture just over 4.5% of the sample.

A case-control design nested within a healthcare worker cohort in London, UK, was used, with weekly nasopharyngeal swab PCR tests and blood sampling performed. Healthcare workers were recruited during the week of the UK lockdown, between 23 and 31 March 2020, and followed weekly for up to roughly 15 weeks. The data derive from a study of early T cells in non-severe SARS-CoV-2 infection (dated by TCRdb to the early 2020s). Looking at the study overall: Because TCR sequencing was done on bulk RNA from unsorted whole blood, the alpha and beta chains could not be paired. Study-wide findings and limitations: VDJdb matching was skewed toward anti-spike CD8 responses, so virus-specific expansions were likely underestimated and private and CD4 specificities were missed.

From its cysteine to its phenylalanine, the CDR3 spans 17 amino acids. Just the 51-base CDR3 DNA is kept, in frame starting at base 1. Trimming accounts for 0 bases at V and 4 bases at J, while the number of junction bases matched to no gene is 9. CDR1 and CDR2 were assigned from the germline V gene (reference sequence) as LNHNV and YYDKDF. The chain couples TRBV15 to TRBJ1-5; 7 central nucleotides agree with TRBD1. The sample was whole blood, taken at baseline. This clonotype was obtained from an adult who was a healthcare worker with PCR-confirmed SARS-CoV-2 infection or an uninfected control (not recorded which). The DNA sequence is as follows: TGTGCCACCAGCAGAGATTACCGAGGACAGGATAATCAGCCCCAGCATTTT. Its protein product is CATSRDYRGQDNQPQHF.